This entry features one T cell receptor beta chain sequence. Its antigen is unknown. The data belong to a study of shared clonotypes between healthy human individuals. Study observations and caveats: Represented diversity, genetic and exposure-history alike, was limited by few donors.

Method: immunoSEQ multiplex PCR; TCRdb's copy keeps in-frame clones and lacks some. Of millions of clones listed, around nine tenths were seen once; the top ten hold over 0.12%. The ends lost 8 bases at V and 0 bases at J; junction bases unmatched: 5. The CDR3 has 14 amino acids. Germline V lookup: CDR1 MNHNY, CDR2 SVGAGI (reference sequence). The TCR originated in a man in his late teens or twenties in good health. Input material: naive CD4+ T cells sorted from blood. Documented subset: CD45RA+ positively selected. V and J are TRBV6-6 and TRBJ2-3; 7 bases map to TRBD1. In DNA, the CDR3 is TGTGCCAGCCTGGACAGGTTAAGCACAGATACGCAGTATTTT. Its translation is CASLDRLSTDTQYF.